This T cell receptor (beta chain) originates from a study of T-cell reconstitution after alpha-beta-depleted transplantation in children. Broader study findings: Where some patients showed high TCRbeta diversity at day 60, it came from recipient T cells and thymic progenitors that had survived. Diversity and T-cell counts at one year after transplant derived mostly from new T cells. It was reported that alpha-beta T cells came from several hundred expanded graft clones (about two months after transplant).

Per the germline V gene, CDR1 is SGHRS and CDR2 is YFSETQ. The length of the CDR3 is 14 residues. V was pared by 0 bases and J by 1 base, with 7 bases between. With regard to this clonotype: Antigen: not known.

It was with unique molecular identifiers that the TCRbeta library was prepared. TCRdb re-called the PCR reads through MiXCR, storing one row per CDR3 protein. The sample includes around 370,000 distinct CDR3 sequences, under 20% of them seen just once. The sample consisted of PBMCs, mostly from graft donor cells, taken 360 days after TCRalphabeta/CD19-depleted stem cell transplant. The sequence derives from a male patient aged 2 to 9 who had a stem cell transplant for acute lymphoblastic leukemia, so the T cells may come from the graft donor. This chain uses TRBV5-1 with TRBJ2-5; D is undetermined. CDR3 protein: CASSLALPQETQYF. Here the CDR3 DNA reads TGCGCCAGCAGCTTGGCCCTACCCCAAGAGACCCAGTACTTC.